This T cell receptor (beta chain) was recovered during a study of shared clonotypes between healthy human individuals. Naive CD8 cells, CD45RO-negative and positively selected for CCR7, excluded terminally differentiated effector memory CD45RA+ cells. Clones were sequenced by immunoSEQ multiplex PCR, and TCRdb holds only the in-frame ones, with some missing. The top ten clones hold approximately 0.2% of a sample with about 800,000 clones, about 96% of them seen once. Study-level points and caveats: Few donors restricted represented genetic and exposure-history diversity. Naive subsets generally had larger estimated richness than memory subsets.

Of note for this clone: Its antigen is unidentified. The sample has other DNA sequences that encode this CDR3 too.

This CDR3 contains 12 residues. Germline assignment: CDR1 SEHNR and CDR2 FQNEAQ (reference sequence). Trimming removed 5 bases from V and 4 bases from J, with 8 bases in between. This TCR derives from a man aged 30 to 45 in good health. The chain employs TRBV7-9 and TRBJ1-1; no clear D gene. The source material was naive CD8+ T cells sorted from blood. The CDR3 DNA reads as TGTGCCAGCAGCCCCGGCAGCACTGAAGCTTTCTTT. This codes for CASSPGSTEAFF.